A single T cell receptor (beta chain) is shown here with its context. Antigen specificity is unknown. At least 5.5 micrograms of total RNA were extracted per sample. V shed 5 bases and J 11 bases; nucleotides not matched to a gene: 7. CDR3 length: 13 amino acids. The V gene's germline CDR1 is KGHDR and CDR2 SFDVKD. This specimen belongs to a study of blood T cells in healthy people across ages. A second PCR of about 7 to 12 cycles used a sample-barcoded 5' primer and a J-beta primer mix. TCRdb re-called the 5' RACE reads through MiXCR, storing one row per CDR3 protein. The data show about 1.6 million distinct CDR3 sequences, roughly 32% seen once. Regarding the study as a whole: TCR beta diversity, measured per million T cells, fell in a roughly linear way with age.

The sequencing sample was made of blood. The chain has TRBV24-1 and TRBJ2-1, with TRBD2 matching 8 bases. This clonotype originated in a woman in her 30s in good health. The CDR3 is CATSAGSGAKQFF. DNA of the CDR3: TGTGCCACCAGTGCCGGTAGCGGGGCGAAGCAGTTCTTC.